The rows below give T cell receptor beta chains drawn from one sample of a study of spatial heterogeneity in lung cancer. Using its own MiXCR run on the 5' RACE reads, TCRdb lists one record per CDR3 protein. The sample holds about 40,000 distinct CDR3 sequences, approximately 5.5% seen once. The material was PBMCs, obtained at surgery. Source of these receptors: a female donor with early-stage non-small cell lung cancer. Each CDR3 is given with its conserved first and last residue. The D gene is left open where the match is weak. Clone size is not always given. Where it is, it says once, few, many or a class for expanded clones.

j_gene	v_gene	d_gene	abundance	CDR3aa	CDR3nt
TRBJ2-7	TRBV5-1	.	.	CASSRGADSAYEQYF	TGCGCCAGCAGCCGGGGGGCGGACAGTGCCTACGAGCAGTACTTC
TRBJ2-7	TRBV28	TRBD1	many	CASIGGGDRSYEQYF	TGTGCCAGCATTGGAGGAGGGGACAGGTCCTACGAGCAGTACTTC
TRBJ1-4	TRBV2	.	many	CASSLGQAEKLFF	TGTGCCAGCAGTTTGGGCCAGGCTGAAAAACTGTTTTTT
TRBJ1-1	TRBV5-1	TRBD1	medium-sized	CASSLAPGGEAFF	TGCGCCAGCAGCTTGGCTCCAGGGGGCGAAGCTTTCTTT
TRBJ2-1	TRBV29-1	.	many	CSTEHSYNEQFF	TGCAGCACCGAGCACAGTTACAATGAGCAGTTCTTC
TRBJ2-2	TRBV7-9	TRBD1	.	CASSLGPLRGQDTGELFF	TGTGCCAGCAGCTTAGGACCGTTAAGGGGGCAGGACACCGGGGAGCTGTTTTTT
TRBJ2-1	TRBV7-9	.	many	CASSPPFRLSNEQFF	TGTGCCAGCAGCCCCCCTTTTCGACTTTCCAATGAGCAGTTCTTC
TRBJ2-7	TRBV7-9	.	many	CASSLAPEQYF	TGTGCCAGCAGCTTAGCCCCCGAGCAGTACTTC
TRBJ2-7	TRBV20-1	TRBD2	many	CSRPGGYEQYF	TGCAGTCGCCCGGGGGGCTACGAGCAGTACTTC
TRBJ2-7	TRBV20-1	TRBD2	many	CSASLAGRTYEQYF	TGCAGTGCTAGCCTAGCGGGGCGCACCTACGAGCAGTACTTC
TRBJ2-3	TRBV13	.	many	CASSLVGQGTDTQYF	TGTGCCAGCAGCTTAGTTGGGCAGGGAACAGATACGCAGTATTTT
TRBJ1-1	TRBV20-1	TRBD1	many	CSAPKLGQGNTEAFF	TGCAGTGCTCCTAAATTGGGACAGGGGAACACTGAAGCTTTCTTT
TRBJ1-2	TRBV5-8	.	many	CASSLPGGYGYTF	TGTGCCAGCAGCTTGCCCGGGGGGTATGGCTACACCTTC
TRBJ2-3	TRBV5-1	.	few	CASSLAGERRADTQYF	TGCGCCAGCAGCTTGGCCGGGGAACGTCGCGCAGATACGCAGTATTTT
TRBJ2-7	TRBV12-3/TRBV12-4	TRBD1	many	CASSSYRGTEQYF	TGTGCCAGCAGTTCTTACAGGGGGACCGAGCAGTACTTC
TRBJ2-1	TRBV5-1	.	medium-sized	CASSLPPYNEQFF	TGCGCCAGCAGCTTGCCCCCCTACAATGAGCAGTTCTTC
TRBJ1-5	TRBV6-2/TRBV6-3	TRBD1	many	CASRAGQGNQPQHF	TGTGCCAGCCGAGCCGGACAGGGCAATCAGCCCCAGCATTTT
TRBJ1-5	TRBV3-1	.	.	CASSQEGYSQPQHF	TGTGCCAGCAGCCAAGAGGGGTACAGTCAGCCCCAGCATTTT
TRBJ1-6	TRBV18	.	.	CASTETDSNSPLHF	TGTGCCAGCACGGAGACAGACTCTAATTCACCCCTCCACTTT
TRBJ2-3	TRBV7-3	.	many	CASSSSTSFRTDTQYF	TGTGCCAGCAGCTCGTCGACTAGTTTCCGCACAGATACGCAGTATTTT
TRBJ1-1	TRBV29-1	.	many	CSVGERQDTEAFF	TGCAGCGTGGGAGAGCGACAAGACACTGAAGCTTTCTTT
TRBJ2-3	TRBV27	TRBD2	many	CASSSGTSGDTQYF	TGTGCCAGCAGTTCCGGGACTAGTGGGGATACGCAGTATTTT
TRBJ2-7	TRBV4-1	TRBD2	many	CASSHPSGVSYEQYF	TGCGCCAGCAGCCATCCAAGCGGGGTCTCCTACGAGCAGTACTTC
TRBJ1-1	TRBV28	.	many	CASSFGPTEAFF	TGTGCCAGCAGTTTTGGCCCCACTGAAGCTTTCTTT
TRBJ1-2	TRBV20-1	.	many	CSARDPLRGGAGGGYTF	TGCAGTGCTAGAGACCCCCTACGAGGAGGCGCAGGAGGGGGCTACACCTTC
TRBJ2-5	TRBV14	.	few	CASSQGGYGTQYF	TGTGCCAGCAGCCAAGGAGGGTATGGGACCCAGTACTTC
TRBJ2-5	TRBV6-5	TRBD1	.	CASSYSSSGGSQETQYF	TGTGCCAGCAGTTACTCGTCTTCAGGGGGATCTCAAGAGACCCAGTACTTC
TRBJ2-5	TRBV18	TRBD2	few	CASSPLTSGGQETQYF	TGTGCCAGCTCACCGCTAACTAGCGGGGGCCAAGAGACCCAGTACTTC
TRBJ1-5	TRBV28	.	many	CASSFGGFGGQPQHF	TGTGCCAGCAGTTTCGGAGGGTTCGGAGGCCAGCCCCAGCATTTT
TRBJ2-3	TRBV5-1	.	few	CASSSGAGDTQYF	TGCGCCAGCAGCTCGGGGGCAGGAGATACGCAGTATTTT
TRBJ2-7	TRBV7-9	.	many	CASSLSQGQQYF	TGTGCCAGCAGTTTGAGCCAGGGACAGCAGTACTTC
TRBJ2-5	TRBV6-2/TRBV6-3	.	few	CASSYGGGHRDSQETQYF	TGTGCCAGCAGTTACGGGGGCGGGCACAGGGATTCTCAAGAGACCCAGTACTTC
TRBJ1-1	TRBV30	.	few	CAWSVRMNTEAFF	TGTGCCTGGAGTGTAAGAATGAACACTGAAGCTTTCTTT
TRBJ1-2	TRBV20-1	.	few	CSSPDGSYGYTF	TGCAGTTCTCCTGACGGGAGTTATGGCTACACCTTC
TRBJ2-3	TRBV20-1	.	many	CSARTTADTQYF	TGCAGTGCTCGAACGACCGCAGATACGCAGTATTTT
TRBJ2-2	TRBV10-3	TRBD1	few	CAITGTGNTGELFF	TGTGCCATTACCGGGACAGGGAACACCGGGGAGCTGTTTTTT
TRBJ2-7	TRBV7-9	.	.	CASTTQTDYEQYF	TGTGCCAGCACCACCCAGACGGATTACGAGCAGTACTTC
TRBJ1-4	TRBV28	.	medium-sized	CASCAGSTNEKLFF	TGTGCCAGCTGTGCGGGGTCTACTAATGAAAAACTGTTTTTT
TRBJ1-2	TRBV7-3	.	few	CASSFSGAYGYTF	TGTGCCAGCAGCTTTTCAGGGGCCTATGGCTACACCTTC
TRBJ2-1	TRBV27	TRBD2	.	CASSFQLAGKYNEQFF	TGTGCCAGCAGTTTCCAACTAGCGGGCAAGTACAATGAGCAGTTCTTC
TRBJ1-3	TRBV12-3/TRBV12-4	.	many	CASSLYGRYSGNTIYF	TGTGCCAGCAGTTTGTATGGACGCTACTCTGGAAACACCATATATTTT
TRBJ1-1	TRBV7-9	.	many	CASSLKLSPNTEAFF	TGTGCCAGCAGCTTAAAGCTGAGTCCGAACACTGAAGCTTTCTTT
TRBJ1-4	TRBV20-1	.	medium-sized	CSVGQTNEKLFF	TGCAGTGTCGGACAGACTAATGAAAAACTGTTTTTT
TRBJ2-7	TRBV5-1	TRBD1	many	CASSSGIGQGAQEQYF	TGCGCCAGCAGCTCCGGGATCGGACAGGGGGCGCAGGAGCAGTACTTC
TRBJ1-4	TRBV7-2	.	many	CASSRSGAGTNEKLFF	TGTGCCAGCAGCCGGTCCGGGGCTGGAACTAATGAAAAACTGTTTTTT
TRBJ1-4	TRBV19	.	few	CASSGLYEKLFF	TGTGCCAGTAGTGGGCTTTATGAAAAACTGTTTTTT
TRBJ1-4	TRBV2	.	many	CASSGGTNEKLFF	TGTGCCAGCAGTGGCGGGACTAATGAAAAACTGTTTTTT
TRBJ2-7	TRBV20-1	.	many	CSARDSLTYEQYF	TGCAGTGCTAGAGATAGCCTGACTTACGAGCAGTACTTC